In this sample, the clone carrying this T cell receptor (beta chain) turned up once. Its antigen is undetermined. The sample originates from a study of T cell responses to AZD1222 COVID-19 vaccine. General study results and limits: Reports say nearly half of spike-specific TCRs go after unmutated variant regions. The breadth and depth of Spike-specific TCRs increased once two AZD1222 doses had been given. Sampled repertoires all dated from after the peak T cell response.

The protocol was immunoSEQ multiplex PCR, while the TCRdb copy is restricted to in-frame clones and leaves out a portion. The data contain approximately 150,000 clones, less than 95% of them singletons. Germline CDR1 is MNHEY and CDR2 is SVGAGI. CDR3 length: 15 amino acids. Trimming removed 5 bases from V and 4 bases from J; junction bases left unmatched: 9. This chain joins TRBV6-5 and TRBJ2-5; TRBD1 matches 8 bases. The TCR comes from an adult who received the AZD1222 COVID-19 vaccine. Specimen: peripheral blood, collected 28 days after the second AZD1222 dose. The chain's CDR3 is CASSRPGQGRETQYF. The CDR3 nucleotides are TGTGCCAGCAGTCGACCAGGACAGGGCAGAGAGACCCAGTACTTC.